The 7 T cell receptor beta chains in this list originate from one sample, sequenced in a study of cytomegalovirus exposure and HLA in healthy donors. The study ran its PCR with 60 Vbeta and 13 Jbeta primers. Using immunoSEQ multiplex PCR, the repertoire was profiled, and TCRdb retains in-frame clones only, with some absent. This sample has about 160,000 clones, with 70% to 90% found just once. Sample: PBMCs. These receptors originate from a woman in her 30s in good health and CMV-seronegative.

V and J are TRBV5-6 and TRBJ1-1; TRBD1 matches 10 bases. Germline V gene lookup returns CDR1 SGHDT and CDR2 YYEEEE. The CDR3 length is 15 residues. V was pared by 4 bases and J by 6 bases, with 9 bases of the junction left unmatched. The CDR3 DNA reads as TGTGCCAGCAGCCTGCCCGACAGGGGGCTTGCTGAAGCTTTCTTT. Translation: CASSLPDRGLAEAFF.

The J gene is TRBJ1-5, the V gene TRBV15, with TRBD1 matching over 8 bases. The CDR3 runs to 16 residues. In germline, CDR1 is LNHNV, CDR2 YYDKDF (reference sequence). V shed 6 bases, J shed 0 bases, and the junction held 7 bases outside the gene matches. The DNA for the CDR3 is TGTGCCACCAGAATCGACAGGGGATATAGCAATCAGCCCCAGCATTTT. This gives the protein CATRIDRGYSNQPQHF.

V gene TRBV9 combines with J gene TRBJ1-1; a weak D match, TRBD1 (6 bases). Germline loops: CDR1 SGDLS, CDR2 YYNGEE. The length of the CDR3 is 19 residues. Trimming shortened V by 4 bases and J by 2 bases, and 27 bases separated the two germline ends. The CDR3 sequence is CASSPPTRLLDRFNTEAFF. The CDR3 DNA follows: TGTGCCAGCAGCCCACCCACCCGTTTATTGGACAGATTTAACACTGAAGCTTTCTTT.

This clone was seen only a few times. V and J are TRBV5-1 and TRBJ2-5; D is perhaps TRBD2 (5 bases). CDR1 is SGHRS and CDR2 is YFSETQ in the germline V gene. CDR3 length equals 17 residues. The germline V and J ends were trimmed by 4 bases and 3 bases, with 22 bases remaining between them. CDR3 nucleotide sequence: TGCGCCAGCAGCCTAGAGGGCCCTAGACACCCCAAAGAGACCCAGTACTTC. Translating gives CASSLEGPRHPKETQYF.

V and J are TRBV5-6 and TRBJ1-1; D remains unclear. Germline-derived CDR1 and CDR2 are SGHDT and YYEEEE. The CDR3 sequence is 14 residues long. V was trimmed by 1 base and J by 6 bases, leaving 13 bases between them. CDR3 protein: CASSLNSGYAEAFF. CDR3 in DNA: TGTGCCAGCAGCTTGAATTCGGGGTACGCTGAAGCTTTCTTT.

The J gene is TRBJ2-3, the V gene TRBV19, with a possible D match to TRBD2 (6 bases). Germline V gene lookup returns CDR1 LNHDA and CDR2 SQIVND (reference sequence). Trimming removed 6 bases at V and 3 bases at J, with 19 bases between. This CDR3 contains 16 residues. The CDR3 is CASSSIGAGRTDTQYF. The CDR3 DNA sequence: TGTGCCAGTAGCTCCATCGGGGCAGGGAGGACAGATACGCAGTATTTT.

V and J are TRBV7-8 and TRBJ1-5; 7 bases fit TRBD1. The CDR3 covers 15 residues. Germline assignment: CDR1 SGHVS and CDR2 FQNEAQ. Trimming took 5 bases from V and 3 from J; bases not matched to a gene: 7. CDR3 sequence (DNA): TGTGCCAGCAGCCGAGGGGGGACAGTCAATCAGCCCCAGCATTTT. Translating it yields CASSRGGTVNQPQHF.